Listed below are T cell receptor beta chains from one sample, sequenced in a study of technical replicates of blood from a handful of donors. Using immunoSEQ multiplex PCR, the repertoire was profiled, and TCRdb retains in-frame clones only, with some absent. The sample lists 75,000 to 95,000 clones, about 93% occurring once. Sequences were obtained from T cells isolated from PBMCs. Receptors were obtained from a human donor in good health. CDR3s include the opening cysteine and the closing phenylalanine or tryptophan. The order of the fields is CDR3 protein, J gene, V gene.

CDR3: CASSPTSGGGNEQFF
J: TRBJ2-1
V: TRBV7-9

CDR3: CASSLGAEQYF
J: TRBJ2-7
V: TRBV7-6

CDR3: CASSSGLAGINEQFF
J: TRBJ2-1
V: TRBV28

CDR3: CASSEAPYSNQPQHF
J: TRBJ1-5
V: TRBV6-1

CDR3: CASSLGTGGGSGANVLTF
J: TRBJ2-6
V: TRBV5-1

CDR3: CASSPEGAPYNEQFF
J: TRBJ2-1
V: TRBV18

CDR3: CASSQEIPGQGPYEQYF
J: TRBJ2-7
V: TRBV4-2

CDR3: CASSKNFQGDISGNTIYF
J: TRBJ1-3
V: TRBV21-1

CDR3: CASSLPGSGANVLTF
J: TRBJ2-6
V: TRBV28

CDR3: CASSFGTQYF
J: TRBJ2-3
V: TRBV7-9

CDR3: CASSLSAGGSSYNEQFF
J: TRBJ2-1
V: TRBV5-8

CDR3: CASSAEAAGGRQFF
J: TRBJ2-1
V: TRBV7-9

CDR3: CASSYYGGSPLYEQYF
J: TRBJ2-7
V: TRBV6-5